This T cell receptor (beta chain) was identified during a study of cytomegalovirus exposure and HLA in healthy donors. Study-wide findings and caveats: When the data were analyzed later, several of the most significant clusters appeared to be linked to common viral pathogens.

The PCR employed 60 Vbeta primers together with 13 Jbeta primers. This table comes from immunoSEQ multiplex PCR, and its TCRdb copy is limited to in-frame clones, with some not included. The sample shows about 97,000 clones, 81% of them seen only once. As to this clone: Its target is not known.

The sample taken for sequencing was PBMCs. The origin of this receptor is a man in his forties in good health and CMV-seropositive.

The CDR3 protein is CASSSTGANTEAFF. DNA of the CDR3: TGTGCCAGCAGTTCTACAGGGGCTAACACTGAAGCTTTCTTT. The chain recombines TRBV6-5 with TRBJ1-1; 7 bases match TRBD1. Looked up from germline, CDR1 is MNHEY and CDR2 is SVGAGI. The CDR3 extends over 14 amino acids. The ends lost 4 bases at V and 2 bases at J; junction bases unmatched: 4.